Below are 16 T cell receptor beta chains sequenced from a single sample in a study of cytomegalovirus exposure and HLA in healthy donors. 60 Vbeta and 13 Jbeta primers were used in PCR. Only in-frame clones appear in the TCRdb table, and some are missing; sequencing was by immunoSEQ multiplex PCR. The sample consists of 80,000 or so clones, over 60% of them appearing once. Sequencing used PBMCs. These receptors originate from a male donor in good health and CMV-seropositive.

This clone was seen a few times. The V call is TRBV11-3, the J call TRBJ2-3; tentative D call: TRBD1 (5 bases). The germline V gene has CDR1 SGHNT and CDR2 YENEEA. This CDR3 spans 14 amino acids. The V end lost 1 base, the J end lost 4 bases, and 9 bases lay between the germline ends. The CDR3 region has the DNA TGTGCCAGCAGCTTAGGGCAGGGCCCAGATACGCAGTATTTT. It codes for CASSLGQGPDTQYF.

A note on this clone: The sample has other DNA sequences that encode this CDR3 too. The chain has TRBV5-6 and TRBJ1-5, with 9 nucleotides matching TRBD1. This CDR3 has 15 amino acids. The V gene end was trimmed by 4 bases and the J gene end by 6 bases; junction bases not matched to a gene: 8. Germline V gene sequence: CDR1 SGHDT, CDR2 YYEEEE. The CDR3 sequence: CASSLTGGWGQPQHF. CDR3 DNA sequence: TGTGCCAGCAGCCTTACAGGGGGCTGGGGTCAGCCCCAGCATTTT.

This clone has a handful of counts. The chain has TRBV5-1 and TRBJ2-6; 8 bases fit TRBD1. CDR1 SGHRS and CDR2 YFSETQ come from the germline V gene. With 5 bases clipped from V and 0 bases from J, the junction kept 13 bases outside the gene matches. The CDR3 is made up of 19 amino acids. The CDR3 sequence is CASRANAGGATSGANVLTF. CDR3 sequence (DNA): TGCGCCAGCAGGGCTAACGCAGGGGGCGCTACCTCTGGGGCCAACGTCCTGACTTTC.

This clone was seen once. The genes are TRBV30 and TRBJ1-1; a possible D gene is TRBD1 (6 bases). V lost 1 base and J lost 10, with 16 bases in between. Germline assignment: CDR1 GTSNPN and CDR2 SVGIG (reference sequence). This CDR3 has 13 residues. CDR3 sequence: CAWSADSIFRAFF. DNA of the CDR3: TGTGCCTGGAGTGCGGACAGCATTTTTAGAGCTTTCTTT. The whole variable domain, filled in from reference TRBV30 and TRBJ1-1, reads SQTIHQWPATLVQPVGSPLSLECTVEGTSNPNLYWYRQAAGRGLQLLFYSVGIGQISSEVPQNLSASRPQDRQFILSSKKLLLSDSGFYLCAWSADSIFRAFFGQGTRLTVV.

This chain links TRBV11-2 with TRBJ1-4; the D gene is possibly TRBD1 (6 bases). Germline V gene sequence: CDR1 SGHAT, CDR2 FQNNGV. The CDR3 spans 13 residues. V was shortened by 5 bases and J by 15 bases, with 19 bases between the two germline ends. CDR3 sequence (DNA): TGTGCCAGCAGCCTTTTATACCCTGACAGGATGTTTTTT. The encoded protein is CASSLLYPDRMFF.

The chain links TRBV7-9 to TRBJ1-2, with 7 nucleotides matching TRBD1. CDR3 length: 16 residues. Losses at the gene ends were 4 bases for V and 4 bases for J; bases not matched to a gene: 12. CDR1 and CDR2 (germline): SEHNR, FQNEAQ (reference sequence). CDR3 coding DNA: TGTGCCAGCAGCTCCCTCGACAGGGAGACCTTCTATGGCTACACCTTC. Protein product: CASSSLDRETFYGYTF.

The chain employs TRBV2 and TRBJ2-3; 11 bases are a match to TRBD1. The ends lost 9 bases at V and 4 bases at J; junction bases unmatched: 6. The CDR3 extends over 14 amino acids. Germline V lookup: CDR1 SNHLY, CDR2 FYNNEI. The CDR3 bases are TGTGCCAGTGGACAGGGGGCGCACCCAGATACGCAGTATTTT. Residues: CASGQGAHPDTQYF.

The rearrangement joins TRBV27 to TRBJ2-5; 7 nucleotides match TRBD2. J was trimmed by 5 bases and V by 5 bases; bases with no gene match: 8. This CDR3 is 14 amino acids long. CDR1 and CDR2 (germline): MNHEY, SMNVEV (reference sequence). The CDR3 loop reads CASSRERGGETQYF. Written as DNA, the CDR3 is TGTGCCAGCAGTCGGGAGCGGGGCGGTGAGACCCAGTACTTC.

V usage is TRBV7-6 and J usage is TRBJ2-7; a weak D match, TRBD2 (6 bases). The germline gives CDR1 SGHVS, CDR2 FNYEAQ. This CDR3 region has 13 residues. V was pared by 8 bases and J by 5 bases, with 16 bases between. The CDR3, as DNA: TGTGCCAGCGCCTACCCGGGAGACGACGAGCAGTACTTC. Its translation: CASAYPGDDEQYF.

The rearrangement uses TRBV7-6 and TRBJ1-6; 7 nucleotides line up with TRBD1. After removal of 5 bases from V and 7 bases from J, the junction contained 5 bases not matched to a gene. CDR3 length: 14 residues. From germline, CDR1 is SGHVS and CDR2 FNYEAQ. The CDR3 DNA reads TGTGCCAGCAGCGAAACAGGGGAGAATTCACCCCTCCACTTT. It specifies CASSETGENSPLHF. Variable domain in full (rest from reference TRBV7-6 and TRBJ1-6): GAGVSQSPRYKVTKRGQDVALRCDPISGHVSLYWYRQALGQGPEFLTYFNYEAQQDKSGLPNDRFSAERPEGSISTLTIQRTEQRDSAMYRCASSETGENSPLHFGNGTRLTVT.

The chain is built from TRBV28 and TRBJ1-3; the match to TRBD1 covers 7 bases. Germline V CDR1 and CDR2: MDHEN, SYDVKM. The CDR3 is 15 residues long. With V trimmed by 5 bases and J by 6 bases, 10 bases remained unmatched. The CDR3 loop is CASSPTGDQQNTIYF. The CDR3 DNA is TGTGCCAGCAGTCCTACAGGGGACCAACAAAACACCATATATTTT.

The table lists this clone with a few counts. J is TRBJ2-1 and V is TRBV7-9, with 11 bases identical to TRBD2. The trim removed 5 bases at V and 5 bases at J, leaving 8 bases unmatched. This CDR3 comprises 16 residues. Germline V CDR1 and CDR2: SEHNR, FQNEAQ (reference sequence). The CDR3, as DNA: TGTGCCAGCAGCCCATTAGCGGGGGGGGGACACAATGAGCAGTTCTTC. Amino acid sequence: CASSPLAGGGHNEQFF.

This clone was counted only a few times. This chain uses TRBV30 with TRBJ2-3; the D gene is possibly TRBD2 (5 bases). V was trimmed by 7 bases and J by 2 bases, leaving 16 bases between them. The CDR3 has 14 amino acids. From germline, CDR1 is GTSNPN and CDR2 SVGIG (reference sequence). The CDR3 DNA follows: TGTGCCTTGTCGGTCGGGGTACCCACAGATACGCAGTATTTT. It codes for CALSVGVPTDTQYF.

CDR3 region: CASNGLAGVGFTDTQYF. CDR3 in DNA: TGCGCCAGCAACGGACTAGCGGGAGTTGGGTTCACAGATACGCAGTATTTT. The V call is TRBV5-1, the J call TRBJ2-3, with 13 nucleotides matching TRBD2. After removal of 6 bases from V and 2 bases from J, the junction contained 9 bases not matched to a gene. Looked up from germline, CDR1 is SGHRS and CDR2 is YFSETQ. This CDR3 has 17 amino acids. Full variable domain (rest looked up from reference TRBV5-1 and TRBJ2-3): KAGVTQTPRYLIKTRGQQVTLSCSPISGHRSVSWYQQTPGQGLQFLFEYFSETQRNKGNFPGRFSGRQFSNSRSEMNVSTLELGDSALYLCASNGLAGVGFTDTQYFGPGTRLTVL.

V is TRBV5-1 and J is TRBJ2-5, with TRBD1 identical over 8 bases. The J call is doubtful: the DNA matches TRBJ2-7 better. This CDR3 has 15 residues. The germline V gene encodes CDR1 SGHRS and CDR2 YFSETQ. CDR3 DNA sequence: TGCGCCAGCAGCTCCGGGACAGGTGAGGGCTACGAGCAGTACTTC. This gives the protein CASSSGTGEGYEQYF.

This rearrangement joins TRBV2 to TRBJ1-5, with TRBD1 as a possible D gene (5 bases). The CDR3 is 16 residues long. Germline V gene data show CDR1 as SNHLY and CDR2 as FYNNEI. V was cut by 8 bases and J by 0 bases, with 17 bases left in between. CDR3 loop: CASATDSSYSNQPQHF. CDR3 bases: TGTGCCAGCGCGACAGATTCCTCTTATAGCAATCAGCCCCAGCATTTT.